This TCR beta chain comes out of a study of CD8 T cells in ankylosing spondylitis. MiXCR, applied by TCRdb to the 5' RACE reads, yields one record per CDR3 protein. The table records approximately 130,000 distinct CDR3 sequences, roughly a tenth of them present only once. This clonotype was seen repeatedly, ten times or more. V shed 5 bases and J shed 2 bases, with 8 bases lying between them. The length of the CDR3 is 13 residues. CDR1 KGHDR and CDR2 SFDVKD come from the germline V gene. The sequence was collected from a male donor with ankylosing spondylitis or in good health (not recorded which). This chain links TRBV24-1 with TRBJ1-2; D is undetermined. What was sequenced was blood, either unsorted or a sorted T cell fraction (not recorded which). The chain's CDR3 is CATSVGWNYGYTF. In DNA, the CDR3 is TGTGCCACCAGTGTGGGATGGAACTATGGCTACACCTTC.